This record covers a single T cell receptor (beta chain). This entry is derived from a study of blood T cell repertoires in COVID-19. Across the study: Whether acute or convalescent, the COVID-19 samples came from the United States, Italy and Spain.

Per germline, CDR1 LNHDA and CDR2 SQIVND (reference sequence). This CDR3 is 14 amino acids long. V was pared by 5 bases and J by 7 bases, with 17 bases between. In the original workflow: The assay estimated nucleated cells by amplifying reference gene primers. Assay used: immunoSEQ multiplex PCR; TCRdb lists only in-frame clones, some missing. The DNA was the basis for D and trimming; V, J and clone size are from that table. This sample has 99,000 or so clones, with 90% to 95% found just once. The sample taken for sequencing was peripheral blood. This sequence was found in a human donor in a cohort sampled during active COVID-19. The chain has TRBV19 and TRBJ1-1; a weak D match, TRBD1 (6 bases). The CDR3, as DNA: TGTGCCAGTAGTGCTGACCGGGACACTCGTGAAGCTTTCTTT. It specifies CASSADRDTREAFF. The full variable domain, rest sourced from reference TRBV19 and TRBJ1-1, is DGGITQSPKYLFRKEGQNVTLSCEQNLNHDAMYWYRQDPGQGLRLIYYSQIVNDFQKGDIAEGYSVSREKKESFPLTVTSAQKNPTAFYLCASSADRDTREAFFGQGTRLTVV.